A single sample is the source of the 30 T cell receptor beta chains below, sequenced in a study of blood T cells in healthy people across ages. A second PCR, run for roughly 6 to 11 cycles, used a sample-barcoded 5' primer plus a J-beta primer mix. Via MiXCR, TCRdb re-called the 5' RACE reads, giving one row per CDR3 protein. The table records about 680,000 distinct CDR3 sequences, about 52% of them present only once. The sample was blood. The receptors here all came from a woman aged 55-70 years in good health.

The CDR3 region is CASSQDLLTNEKLFF. CDR3 in DNA: TGCGCCAGCAGCCAAGATCTGTTAACTAATGAAAAACTGTTTTTT. This chain links TRBV4-1 with TRBJ1-4, with D unclear. Germline CDR1 reads MGHRA; CDR2 reads YSYEKL. Trimming took off 0 bases at V and 1 base at J, with 6 bases between the two ends. The CDR3 has 15 residues.

This sequence joins TRBV28 and TRBJ1-5, with 8 bases fitting TRBD1. This CDR3 region has 15 residues. Germline-derived CDR1 and CDR2 are MDHEN and SYDVKM. J was trimmed by 4 bases and V by 5 bases; bases with no gene match: 7. The CDR3 nucleotides are TGTGCCAGCAGTAAAACCGGGACAGGTAATCAGCCCCAGCATTTT. As protein: CASSKTGTGNQPQHF.

This clonotype was counted a single time. At one boundary the junction diverges from the germline segment, which might be a read error. This chain connects TRBV7-8 to TRBJ2-4; 7 positions match TRBD2. TRBJ2-7 explains the end of the DNA better; the J call may be wrong. The CDR3 contains 15 residues. Germline CDR1 reads SGHVS; CDR2 reads FQNEAQ. The CDR3 here is CANSAIGGRSYEQYF. CDR3 nucleotides: TGTGCCAACAGCGCGATTGGCGGGAGAAGCTACGAGCAGTACTTC.

This clonotype was counted between two and nine times. This rearrangement joins TRBV29-1 to TRBJ2-3; D uncertain. Germline values: CDR1 SQVTM, CDR2 ANQGSEA. This CDR3 is built from 11 residues. The V end was cut by 6 bases, the J end by 2 bases, with 6 bases between. The CDR3 coding sequence is TGCAGCGTCCGTTTCACAGATACGCAGTATTTT. This sequence encodes CSVRFTDTQYF.

V is TRBV6-2 or TRBV6-3 and J is TRBJ2-7, with D perhaps matching TRBD1 (5 bases). The germline V gene has CDR1 MNHEY and CDR2 SVGEGT. V was cut by 2 bases and J by 2 bases, with 22 bases left in between. The CDR3 extends over 18 amino acids. The chain's CDR3 is CASSYPDKKTVSPYEQYF. The CDR3 DNA is TGTGCCAGCAGTTACCCGGACAAGAAAACGGTATCGCCCTACGAGCAGTACTTC.

This clonotype showed up many times. A much larger clone lies one base from this, so it may be a read error. This chain uses TRBV14 with TRBJ2-5; 8 bases are a match to TRBD2. Looked up from germline, CDR1 is SGHDN and CDR2 is FVKESK. V trimming: 1 base; J trimming: 11 bases; junction bases outside the gene matches: 15. There are 16 residues in the CDR3. CDR3 protein: CASSQGGGRLGNEQYF. CDR3 nucleotides: TGTGCCAGCAGCCAAGGCGGGGGGCGCCTCGGCAATGAGCAGTACTTC.

This clonotype was found a few times. The chain couples TRBV7-2 to TRBJ2-1; D is ambiguous. The V end was cut by 1 base, the J end by 1 base, with 8 bases between. There are 15 residues in the CDR3. The germline CDR1 and CDR2 sequences are SGHTA and FQGNSA. CDR3 protein: CASSLGRLSYNEQFF. The CDR3 coding sequence is TGTGCCAGCAGCTTAGGCAGATTATCCTACAATGAGCAGTTCTTC.

This clonotype has more than one count but fewer than ten. The CDR3, as DNA: TGTGCCAGCAGTTACTCACCAGGGGCGCGGGAGACCCAGTACTTC. The encoded protein is CASSYSPGARETQYF. This chain uses TRBV6-6 with TRBJ2-5; D may be TRBD1 (6 bases). The CDR3 totals 15 residues. Trimming took 0 bases from V and 5 from J, leaving 13 bases between them. Per the germline V gene, CDR1 is MNHNY and CDR2 is SVGAGI (reference sequence).

The rearrangement uses TRBV20-1 and TRBJ2-1; no clear D. Trimming cost V 3 bases and J 3 bases, with 18 bases left between them. The CDR3 sequence is 16 residues long. Germline V CDR1 and CDR2: DFQATT, SNEGSKA (reference sequence). The CDR3, as DNA: TGCAGTGCTAGTTCCTTGTCTCCTACGATCTACAATGAGCAGTTCTTC. Translation: CSASSLSPTIYNEQFF.

Remarks on this clonotype: One junction end does not reproduce the germline sequence, and a read error may be involved. V gene TRBV7-2 combines with J gene TRBJ2-5; D call uncertain. The last part of the DNA fits TRBJ2-7 better; the J call may be wrong. CDR1 is SGHTA, CDR2 FQGNSA, per germline. This CDR3 has 12 amino acids. In DNA, the CDR3 is TGTGCCAGCAGCCTGAACTCCTGCGAGCAGTACTTC. It codes for CASSLNSCEQYF.

The chain joins TRBV29-1 to TRBJ1-2; no definite D call. This CDR3 is built from 13 residues. Trimming shortened V by 0 bases and J by 9 bases, and 14 bases separated the two germline ends. The germline V gene encodes CDR1 SQVTM and CDR2 ANQGSEA. The CDR3 protein is CSVEDRNYDRYTF. In DNA, the CDR3 is TGCAGCGTTGAAGATCGAAACTACGATCGCTACACCTTC.

This sequence joins TRBV5-6 and TRBJ2-6; D unresolved. V gave up 4 bases and J gave up 3 bases, with 11 bases separating them. Germline-derived CDR1 and CDR2 are SGHDT and YYEEEE. This CDR3 has 15 amino acids. Here the CDR3 DNA reads TGTGCCAGCAGCGGGCAGGAGATTGGGGCCAACGTCCTGACTTTC. It is translated as CASSGQEIGANVLTF.

This clonotype turned up a few times. V and J are TRBV11-2 and TRBJ2-7; TRBD2 matches 9 bases. The V and J ends lost 4 bases and 7 bases, in that order; junction bases with no gene match: 11. Per germline, CDR1 SGHAT and CDR2 FQNNGV. The CDR3 covers 15 residues. Here the CDR3 reads CASSSLSGSHREQYF. Written as DNA, the CDR3 is TGTGCCAGCAGCTCGCTTAGCGGGAGCCATCGTGAGCAGTACTTC.

V gene TRBV18 combines with J gene TRBJ2-1; 11 bases are a match to TRBD2. Losses at the gene ends were 1 base for V and 9 bases for J; bases not matched to a gene: 8. In germline, CDR1 is KGHSH, CDR2 LQKENI. The CDR3 contains 16 residues. CDR3 protein: CASSPLTSGSSSEQFF. The CDR3 coding sequence is TGTGCCAGCTCACCACTTACTAGCGGGAGTTCAAGTGAGCAGTTCTTC.

The table lists this clonotype with a few counts. The CDR3 DNA follows: TGTGCCAGCGTCGAAATAGGAAGGTTCCAAGAGACCCAGTACTTC. This encodes CASVEIGRFQETQYF. V is TRBV7-9 and J is TRBJ2-5; D gene ambiguous. The CDR3 spans 15 residues. CDR1 and CDR2 (germline): SEHNR, FQNEAQ (reference sequence). V was clipped by 8 bases and J by 1 base, with 17 bases between them.

The chain carries TRBV20-1 and TRBJ2-3, with D possibly being TRBD2 (6 bases). V gave up 8 bases and J gave up 5 bases, with 23 bases separating them. The CDR3 covers 15 residues. CDR1 is DFQATT and CDR2 is SNEGSKA in the germline V gene (reference sequence). CDR3 nucleotides: TGCAGTACGACCAAGGAGGGAGCAATGATAGATACGCAGTATTTT. It encodes CSTTKEGAMIDTQYF.

The V call is TRBV12-3 or TRBV12-4, the J call TRBJ2-7; 8 bases fit TRBD2. The trim removed 3 bases at V and 3 bases at J, leaving 25 bases unmatched. The CDR3 is made up of 21 amino acids. The CDR3 is CASSFGGFRRIAGTSLYEQYF. The CDR3 DNA reads as TGTGCCAGCAGTTTCGGAGGGTTTCGGCGAATCGCCGGGACTAGTCTCTACGAGCAGTACTTC.

Many counts were recorded for this clonotype. The V gene is TRBV12-3 or TRBV12-4, the J gene TRBJ1-2; D gene uncertain. V lost 2 bases and J lost 5, with 18 bases in between. The CDR3 spans 16 residues. The DNA for the CDR3 is TGTGCCAGCAGTTTAACGGCCCGCGGGCGCCCGTATGGCTACACCTTC. Its protein product is CASSLTARGRPYGYTF.

The chain is built from TRBV20-1 and TRBJ2-5; possibly TRBD1 for D (5 bases). Gene TRBJ2-7 matches the end of the DNA better, so the J call may be wrong. The germline gives CDR1 DFQATT, CDR2 SNEGSKA (reference sequence). The CDR3 spans 15 residues. DNA of the CDR3: TGCAGTGCTAGAGTTCTTGCTAGGGGCACCTACGAGCAGTACTTC. This translates into CSARVLARGTYEQYF.

There are a few counts of this clonotype. This rearrangement joins TRBV29-1 to TRBJ1-2; the D gene is possibly TRBD1 (6 bases). The CDR3 is 15 amino acids. Germline CDR1 and CDR2: SQVTM and ANQGSEA. V lost 1 base, J lost 5 bases, and 17 bases lay in between. The CDR3 loop is CSVEGLGQQLYGYTF. The DNA of the CDR3 is TGCAGCGTTGAAGGTCTTGGACAGCAACTTTATGGCTACACCTTC.

The chain combines TRBV20-1 with TRBJ2-7; the D is unclear. The germline CDR1 and CDR2 sequences are DFQATT and SNEGSKA (reference sequence). Deletions cut 5 bases from V and 7 bases from J, with 12 bases between. The CDR3 spans 11 residues. The CDR3 is CSAGRLGEQYF. The CDR3 nucleotides are TGCAGTGCTGGACGTCTGGGGGAGCAGTACTTC.

Details on this clonotype: The junction departs from germline at one end; a sequencing error may be responsible. This chain connects TRBV29-1 to TRBJ1-4; D not certain. The CDR3 has 12 residues. Looked up from germline, CDR1 is SQVTM and CDR2 is ANQGSEA. CDR3 nucleotide sequence: TGCAGCGTTCAAGAAAATAATGAAAAACTGTTTTTT. It translates to CSVQENNEKLFF.

The J gene is TRBJ2-7, the V gene TRBV11-1; TRBD1 matches at 7 bases. The J call could be wrong; TRBJ2-5 is a better fit for the DNA end. CDR1 SGHAT and CDR2 FQDESV come from the germline V gene (reference sequence). This CDR3 is built from 15 residues. CDR3 in DNA: TGTGCCAGCAGCTTAACCGACAGGGCCCTGGGGACCCAGTACTTC. Residues: CASSLTDRALGTQYF.

The chain couples TRBV20-1 to TRBJ2-1; unclear D gene. V shed 1 base and J shed 5 bases, with 12 bases lying between them. The CDR3 is made up of 14 amino acids. Germline CDR1 and CDR2: DFQATT and SNEGSKA (reference sequence). The CDR3 DNA sequence: TGCAGTGCTAGAGGCCTGCTCGCAGACAATGAGCAGTTCTTC. Amino acid sequence: CSARGLLADNEQFF.

The chain carries TRBV14 and TRBJ1-2, with no clear D. Per the germline V gene, CDR1 is SGHDN and CDR2 is FVKESK. This CDR3 contains 14 residues. V gave up 4 bases and J gave up 0 bases, with 9 bases separating them. In DNA, the CDR3 is TGTGCCAGCAGCCGATTCGGGGCTAACTATGGCTACACCTTC. Its protein product is CASSRFGANYGYTF. Full variable domain (remainder filled in from reference TRBV14 and TRBJ1-2): EAGVTQFPSHSVIEKGQTVTLRCDPISGHDNLYWYRRVMGKEIKFLLHFVKESKQDESGMPNNRFLAERTGGTYSTLKVQPAELEDSGVYFCASSRFGANYGYTFGSGTRLTVV.

This clonotype appeared a few times. The chain carries TRBV29-1 and TRBJ1-2, with a tentative D call TRBD1 (5 bases). Trimming shortened V by 3 bases and J by 4 bases, and 9 bases separated the two germline ends. CDR1 is SQVTM, CDR2 ANQGSEA, per germline. The CDR3 runs 12 residues. The CDR3 DNA sequence: TGCAGCGTTGATGCAGGGCCCTATGGCTACACCTTC. The encoded protein is CSVDAGPYGYTF.

This clonotype has only a few counts. The chain joins TRBV20-1 to TRBJ2-7; D is perhaps TRBD2 (5 bases). The V and J ends lost 6 bases and 2 bases respectively, with 14 bases between them. Germline CDR1 and CDR2: DFQATT and SNEGSKA (reference sequence). This CDR3 region has 13 residues. CDR3 DNA sequence: TGCAGTGCCACTCTTCCGGGGACCTACGAGCAGTACTTC. This codes for CSATLPGTYEQYF.

The rearrangement joins TRBV21-1 to TRBJ2-7; the D call in the table, TRBD2, was not verified against the DNA. TRBV21-1 is a pseudogene. The CDR3 consists of 16 residues. Written as DNA, the CDR3 is TGTGCCAGCAGCAAAGGACTAGCGGGAGGGTCCTACGAGCAGTACTTC. As protein: CASSKGLAGGSYEQYF.

V gene TRBV6-2 or TRBV6-3 combines with J gene TRBJ1-5, with 7 nucleotides matching TRBD1. The CDR3 totals 15 residues. Germline V gene lookup returns CDR1 MNHEY and CDR2 SVGEGT. Trimming cost V 5 bases and J 7 bases; bases outside gene matches: 11. The CDR3 DNA reads TGTGCCAGCAGTCGTCTCACAGGGGCAGGGCAGCCCCAGCATTTT. Amino acids: CASSRLTGAGQPQHF.

This clonotype was observed a handful of times. CDR3 region: CSARETAGGQETQYF. CDR3 DNA sequence: TGCAGTGCTAGAGAAACAGCGGGAGGTCAAGAGACCCAGTACTTC. J is TRBJ2-5 and V is TRBV20-1; 9 bases align to TRBD2. CDR3 size: 15 residues. Germline assignment: CDR1 DFQATT and CDR2 SNEGSKA (reference sequence). Trimming took 0 bases from V and 2 from J; bases not matched to a gene: 4.